This T cell receptor (beta chain) was recovered during a study of beta chain features in type 1 diabetes. Whole-study results and caveats: The naive, central memory and Treg TCRB repertoires of patients appeared to be more similar to one another than those of healthy donors.

This clone was counted between two and nine times. Its specificity is unknown. The isolated RNA, all of it, was reverse transcribed, so expressed TCRB transcripts were what got sequenced. Using immunoSEQ multiplex PCR, the repertoire was profiled, and TCRdb retains in-frame clones only, with some absent. The sample has about 400,000 clones; around 12% are singletons. Central memory, naive, regulatory and stem cell-like memory CD4+ cells were sorted by CD45RO/CCR7/CD25/CD127/CD95/CD27. This CDR3 spans 12 amino acids. Germline loops: CDR1 SGHVS, CDR2 FQNEAQ. The ends were cut back, 0 bases at V and 7 bases at J, with 4 bases in the middle.

The sequenced sample was naive CD4+ T cells from blood. The receptor was isolated from a man aged 18 to 35 in good health. The gene calls are TRBV7-8 and TRBJ2-1; no definite D call. Here the CDR3 reads CASSLARNEQFF. As DNA, the CDR3 is TGTGCCAGCAGCTTAGCGCGGAATGAGCAGTTCTTC.